The source of this T cell receptor beta chain is a study of blood T cell repertoires in COVID-19. Study at large: Whether acute or convalescent, the COVID-19 samples came from the United States, Italy and Spain. T cells, B-cell-depleted T cells, or PBMCs supplied cDNA or gDNA.

After removal of 3 bases from V and 7 bases from J, the junction contained 1 base not matched to a gene. The CDR3 is 13 residues long. Germline values: CDR1 SGHNT, CDR2 YYREEE (reference sequence). This clone was detected only a few times. Generated by immunoSEQ multiplex PCR, the TCRdb table keeps only in-frame clones and is missing some. The repertoire holds 130,000 to 150,000 clones, with around 76% as singletons. The chain recombines TRBV5-4 with TRBJ1-5; 10 bases are shared with TRBD1. The TCR was taken from an elderly man with acute or convalescent COVID-19. Sequenced sample: peripheral blood. CDR3 DNA: TGTGCCAGCAGCTCGGACAGGGGGCAGCCCCAGCATTTT. Translated: CASSSDRGQPQHF.